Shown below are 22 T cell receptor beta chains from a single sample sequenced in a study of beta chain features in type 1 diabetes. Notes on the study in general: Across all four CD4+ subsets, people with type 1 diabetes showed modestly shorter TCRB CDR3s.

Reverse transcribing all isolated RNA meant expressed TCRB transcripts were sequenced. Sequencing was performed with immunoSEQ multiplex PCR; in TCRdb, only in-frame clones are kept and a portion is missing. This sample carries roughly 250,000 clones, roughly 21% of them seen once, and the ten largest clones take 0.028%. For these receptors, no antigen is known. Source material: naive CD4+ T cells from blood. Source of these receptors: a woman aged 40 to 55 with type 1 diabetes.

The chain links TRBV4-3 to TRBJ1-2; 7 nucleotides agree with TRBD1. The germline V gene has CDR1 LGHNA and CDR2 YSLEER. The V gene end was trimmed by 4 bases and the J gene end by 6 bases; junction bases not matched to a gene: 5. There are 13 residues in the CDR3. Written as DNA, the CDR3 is TGCGCCAGCAGCCGGACAGGAATCGATGGCTACACCTTC. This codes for CASSRTGIDGYTF.

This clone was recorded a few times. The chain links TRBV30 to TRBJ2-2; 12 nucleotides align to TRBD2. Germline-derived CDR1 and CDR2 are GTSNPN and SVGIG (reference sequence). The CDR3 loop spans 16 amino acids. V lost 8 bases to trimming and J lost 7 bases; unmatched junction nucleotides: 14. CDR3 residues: CAAPLASGRADGELFF. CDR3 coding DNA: TGTGCCGCGCCTCTCGCTAGCGGGAGGGCCGACGGGGAGCTGTTTTTT.

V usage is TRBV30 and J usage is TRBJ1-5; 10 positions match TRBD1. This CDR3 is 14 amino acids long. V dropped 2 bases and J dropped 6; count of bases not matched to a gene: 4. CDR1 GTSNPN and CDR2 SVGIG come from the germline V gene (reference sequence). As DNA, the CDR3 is TGTGCCTGGAGTCAGACAGGGGGCGGTCAGCCCCAGCATTTT. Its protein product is CAWSQTGGGQPQHF.

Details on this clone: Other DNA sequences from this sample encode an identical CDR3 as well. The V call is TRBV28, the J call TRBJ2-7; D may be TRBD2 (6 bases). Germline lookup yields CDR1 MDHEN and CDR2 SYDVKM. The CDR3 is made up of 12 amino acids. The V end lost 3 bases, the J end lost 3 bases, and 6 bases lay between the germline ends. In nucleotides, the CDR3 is TGTGCCAGCAGTTTGGGGGGCTACGAGCAGTACTTC. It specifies CASSLGGYEQYF. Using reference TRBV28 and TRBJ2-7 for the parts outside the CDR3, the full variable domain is DVKVTQSSRYLVKRTGEKVFLECVQDMDHENMFWYRQDPGLGLRLIYFSYDVKMKEKGDIPEGYSVSREKKERFSLILESASTNQTSMYLCASSLGGYEQYFGPGTRLTVT.

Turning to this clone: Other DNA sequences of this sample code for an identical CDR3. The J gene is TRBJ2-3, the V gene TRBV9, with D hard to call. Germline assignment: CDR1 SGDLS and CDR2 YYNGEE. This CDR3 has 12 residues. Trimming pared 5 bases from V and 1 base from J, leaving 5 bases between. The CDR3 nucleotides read TGTGCCAGCAGTCCGGGCACAGATACGCAGTATTTT. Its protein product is CASSPGTDTQYF.

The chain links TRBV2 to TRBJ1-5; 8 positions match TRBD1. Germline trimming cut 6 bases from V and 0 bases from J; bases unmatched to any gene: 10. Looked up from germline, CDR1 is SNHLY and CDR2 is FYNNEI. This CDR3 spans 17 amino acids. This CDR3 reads CASSPYGTGNSNQPQHF. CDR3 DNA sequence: TGTGCCAGCAGCCCGTACGGGACAGGAAATAGCAATCAGCCCCAGCATTTT. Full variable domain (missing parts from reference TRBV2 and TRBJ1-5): EPEVTQTPSHQVTQMGQEVILRCVPISNHLYFYWYRQILGQKVEFLVSFYNNEISEKSEIFDDQFSVERPDGSNFTLKIRSTKLEDSAMYFCASSPYGTGNSNQPQHFGDGTRLSIL.

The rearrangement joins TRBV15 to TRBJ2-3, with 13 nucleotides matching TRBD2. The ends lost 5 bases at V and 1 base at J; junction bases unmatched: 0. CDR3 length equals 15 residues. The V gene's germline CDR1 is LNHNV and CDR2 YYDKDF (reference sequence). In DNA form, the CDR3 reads TGTGCCACCAGCGGACTAGCGGGAGGCACAGATACGCAGTATTTT. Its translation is CATSGLAGGTDTQYF. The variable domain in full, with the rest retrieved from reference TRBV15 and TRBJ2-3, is DAMVIQNPRYQVTQFGKPVTLSCSQTLNHNVMYWYQQKSSQAPKLLFHYYDKDFNNEADTPDNFQSRRPNTSFCFLDIRSPGLGDTAMYLCATSGLAGGTDTQYFGPGTRLTVL.

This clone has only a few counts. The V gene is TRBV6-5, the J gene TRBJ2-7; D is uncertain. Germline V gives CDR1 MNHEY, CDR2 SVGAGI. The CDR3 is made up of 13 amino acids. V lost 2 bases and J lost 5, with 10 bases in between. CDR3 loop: CASSYRIRDEQYF. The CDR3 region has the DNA TGTGCCAGCAGTTACCGGATACGGGACGAGCAGTACTTC.

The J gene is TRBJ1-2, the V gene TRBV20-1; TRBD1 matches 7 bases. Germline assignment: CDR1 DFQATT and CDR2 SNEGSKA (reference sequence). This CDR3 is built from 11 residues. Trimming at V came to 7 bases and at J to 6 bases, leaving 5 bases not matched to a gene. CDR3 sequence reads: CSDRGGDGYTF. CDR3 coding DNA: TGCAGTGACAGGGGCGGAGATGGCTACACCTTC.

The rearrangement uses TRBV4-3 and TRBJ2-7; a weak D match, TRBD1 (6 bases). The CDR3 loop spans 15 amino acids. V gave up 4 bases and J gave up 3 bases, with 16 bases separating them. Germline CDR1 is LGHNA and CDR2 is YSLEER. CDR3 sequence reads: CASSPRGNGNYEQYF. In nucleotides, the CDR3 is TGCGCCAGCAGCCCAAGGGGGAACGGCAACTACGAGCAGTACTTC.

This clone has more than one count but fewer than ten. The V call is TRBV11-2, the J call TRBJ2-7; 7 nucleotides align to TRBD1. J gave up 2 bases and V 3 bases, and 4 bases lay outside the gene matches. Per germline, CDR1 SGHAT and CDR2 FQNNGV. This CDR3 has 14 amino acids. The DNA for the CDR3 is TGTGCCAGCAGCTTGATGACAGGGACCTACGAGCAGTACTTC. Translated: CASSLMTGTYEQYF.

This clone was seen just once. The chain's CDR3 is CASTGQGGEQYF. The CDR3, as DNA: TGTGCCAGCACGGGACAGGGGGGCGAGCAGTACTTC. This chain uses TRBV28 with TRBJ2-7; 11 bases are shared with TRBD1. Germline V gene sequence: CDR1 MDHEN, CDR2 SYDVKM. CDR3 size: 12 residues. With V trimmed by 7 bases and J by 6 bases, 2 bases remained unmatched.

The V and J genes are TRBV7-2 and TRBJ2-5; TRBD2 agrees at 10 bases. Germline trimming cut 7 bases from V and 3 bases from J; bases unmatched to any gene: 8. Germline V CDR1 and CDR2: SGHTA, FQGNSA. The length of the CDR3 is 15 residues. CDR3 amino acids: CASTYAGTSEETQYF. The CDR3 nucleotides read TGTGCCAGCACCTACGCTGGGACTAGCGAAGAGACCCAGTACTTC.

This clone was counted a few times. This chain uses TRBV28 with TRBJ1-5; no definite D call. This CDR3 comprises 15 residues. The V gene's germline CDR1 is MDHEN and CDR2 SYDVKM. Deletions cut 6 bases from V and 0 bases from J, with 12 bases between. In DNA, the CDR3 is TGTGCCAGCAGACCCCCCGGGTATAGCAATCAGCCCCAGCATTTT. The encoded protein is CASRPPGYSNQPQHF.

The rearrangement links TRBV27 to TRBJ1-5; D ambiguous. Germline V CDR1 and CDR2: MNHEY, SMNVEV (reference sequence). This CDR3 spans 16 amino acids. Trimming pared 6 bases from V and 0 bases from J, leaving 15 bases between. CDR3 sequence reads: CASRTLGRNSNQPQHF. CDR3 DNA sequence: TGTGCCAGCAGAACCCTAGGTAGGAATAGCAATCAGCCCCAGCATTTT.

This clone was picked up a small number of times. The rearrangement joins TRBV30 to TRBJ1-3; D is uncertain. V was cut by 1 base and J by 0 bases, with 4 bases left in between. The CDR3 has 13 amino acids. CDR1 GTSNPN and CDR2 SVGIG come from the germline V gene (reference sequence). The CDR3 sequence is CAWSAFSGNTIYF. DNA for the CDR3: TGTGCCTGGAGTGCCTTCTCTGGAAACACCATATATTTT. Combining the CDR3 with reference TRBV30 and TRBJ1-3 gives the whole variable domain SQTIHQWPATLVQPVGSPLSLECTVEGTSNPNLYWYRQAAGRGLQLLFYSVGIGQISSEVPQNLSASRPQDRQFILSSKKLLLSDSGFYLCAWSAFSGNTIYFGEGSWLTVV.

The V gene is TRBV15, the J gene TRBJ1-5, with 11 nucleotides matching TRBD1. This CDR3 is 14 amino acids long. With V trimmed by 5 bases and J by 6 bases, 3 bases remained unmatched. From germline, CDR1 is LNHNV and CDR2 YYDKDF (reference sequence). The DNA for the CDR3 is TGTGCCACCAGCGAAGGGACAGGGGGTCAGCCCCAGCATTTT. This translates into CATSEGTGGQPQHF.

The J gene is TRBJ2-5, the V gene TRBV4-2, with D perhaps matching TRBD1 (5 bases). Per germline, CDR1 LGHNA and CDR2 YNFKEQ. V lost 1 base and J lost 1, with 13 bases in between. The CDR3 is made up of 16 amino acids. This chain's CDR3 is CASSQGIRAIQETQYF. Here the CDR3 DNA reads TGTGCCAGCAGCCAAGGGATCAGGGCGATCCAAGAGACCCAGTACTTC.

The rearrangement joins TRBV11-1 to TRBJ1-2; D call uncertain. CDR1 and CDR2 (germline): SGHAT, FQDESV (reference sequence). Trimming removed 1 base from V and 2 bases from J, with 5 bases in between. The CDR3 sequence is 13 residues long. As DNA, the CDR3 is TGTGCCAGCAGCTTAGATCCGAACTATGGCTACACCTTC. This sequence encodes CASSLDPNYGYTF.

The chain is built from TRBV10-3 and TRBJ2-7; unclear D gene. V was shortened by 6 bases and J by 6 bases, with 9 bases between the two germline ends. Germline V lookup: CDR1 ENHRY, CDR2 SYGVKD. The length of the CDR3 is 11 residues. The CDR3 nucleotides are TGTGCCATCAGCTCCGACTTCGAGCAGTACTTC. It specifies CAISSDFEQYF.

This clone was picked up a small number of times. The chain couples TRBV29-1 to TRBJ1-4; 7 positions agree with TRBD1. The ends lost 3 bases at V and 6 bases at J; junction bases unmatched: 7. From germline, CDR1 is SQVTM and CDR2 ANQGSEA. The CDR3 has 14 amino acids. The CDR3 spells CSVDTTGKDEKLFF. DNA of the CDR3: TGCAGCGTTGACACGACAGGGAAGGATGAAAAACTGTTTTTT. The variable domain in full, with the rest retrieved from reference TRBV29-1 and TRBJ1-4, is SAVISQKPSRDICQRGTSLTIQCQVDSQVTMMFWYRQQPGQSLTLIATANQGSEATYESGFVIDKFPISRPNLTFSTLTVSNMSPEDSSIYLCSVDTTGKDEKLFFGSGTQLSVL.

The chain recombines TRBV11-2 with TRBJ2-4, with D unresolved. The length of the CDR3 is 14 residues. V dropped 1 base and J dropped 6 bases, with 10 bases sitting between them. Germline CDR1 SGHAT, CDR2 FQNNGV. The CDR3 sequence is CASSLGLRLNIQYF. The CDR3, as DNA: TGTGCCAGCAGCTTAGGTCTCAGATTAAACATTCAGTACTTC.